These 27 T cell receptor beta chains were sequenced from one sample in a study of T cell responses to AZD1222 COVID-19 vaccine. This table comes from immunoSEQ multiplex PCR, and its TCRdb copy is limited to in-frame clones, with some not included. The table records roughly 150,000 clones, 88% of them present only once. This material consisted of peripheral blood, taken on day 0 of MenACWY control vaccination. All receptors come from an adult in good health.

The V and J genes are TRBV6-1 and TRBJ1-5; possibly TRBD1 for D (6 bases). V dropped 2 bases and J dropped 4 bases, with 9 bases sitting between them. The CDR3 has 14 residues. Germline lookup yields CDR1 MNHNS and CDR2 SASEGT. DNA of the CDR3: TGTGCCAGCAGTGAATTACAGGGAAATCAGCCCCAGCATTTT. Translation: CASSELQGNQPQHF.

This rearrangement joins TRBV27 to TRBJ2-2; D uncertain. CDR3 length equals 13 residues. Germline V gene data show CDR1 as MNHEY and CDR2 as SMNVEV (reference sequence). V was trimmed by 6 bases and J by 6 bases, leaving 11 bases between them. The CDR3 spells CASRNPGPGELFF. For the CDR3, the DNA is TGTGCCAGCAGGAATCCGGGTCCCGGGGAGCTGTTTTTT.

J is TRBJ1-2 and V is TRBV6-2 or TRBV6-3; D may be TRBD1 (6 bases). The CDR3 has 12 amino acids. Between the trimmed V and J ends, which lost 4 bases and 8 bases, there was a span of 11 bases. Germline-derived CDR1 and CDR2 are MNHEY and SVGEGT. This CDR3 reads CASSFRGDGYTF. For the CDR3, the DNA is TGTGCCAGCAGTTTCAGGGGAGACGGCTACACCTTC.

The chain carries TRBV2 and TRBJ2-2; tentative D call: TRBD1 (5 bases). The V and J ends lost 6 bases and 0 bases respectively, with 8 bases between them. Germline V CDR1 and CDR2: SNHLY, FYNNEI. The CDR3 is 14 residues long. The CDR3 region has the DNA TGTGCCAGCAGCCGGACATCGAACACCGGGGAGCTGTTTTTT. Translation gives CASSRTSNTGELFF. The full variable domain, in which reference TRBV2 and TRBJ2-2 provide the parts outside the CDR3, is EPEVTQTPSHQVTQMGQEVILRCVPISNHLYFYWYRQILGQKVEFLVSFYNNEISEKSEIFDDQFSVERPDGSNFTLKIRSTKLEDSAMYFCASSRTSNTGELFFGEGSRLTVL.

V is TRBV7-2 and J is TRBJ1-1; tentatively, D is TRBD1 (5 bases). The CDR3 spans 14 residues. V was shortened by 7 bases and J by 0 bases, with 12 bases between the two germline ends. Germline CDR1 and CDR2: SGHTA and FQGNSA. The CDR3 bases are TGTGCCAGCACCGAGGGACGGCTGAACACTGAAGCTTTCTTT. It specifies CASTEGRLNTEAFF.

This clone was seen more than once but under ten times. The CDR3 protein is CAWSTYRGLGAHEQFF. The CDR3, as DNA: TGTGCCTGGAGTACTTACAGGGGGCTAGGCGCCCATGAGCAGTTCTTC. The chain uses TRBV30 and TRBJ2-1; 9 positions agree with TRBD1. Per germline, CDR1 GTSNPN and CDR2 SVGIG (reference sequence). There are 16 residues in the CDR3. The J segment lost 8 bases and the V segment lost 2 bases, leaving 13 bases of the junction unmatched. Full variable domain (remainder filled in from reference TRBV30 and TRBJ2-1): SQTIHQWPATLVQPVGSPLSLECTVEGTSNPNLYWYRQAAGRGLQLLFYSVGIGQISSEVPQNLSASRPQDRQFILSSKKLLLSDSGFYLCAWSTYRGLGAHEQFFGPGTRLTVL.

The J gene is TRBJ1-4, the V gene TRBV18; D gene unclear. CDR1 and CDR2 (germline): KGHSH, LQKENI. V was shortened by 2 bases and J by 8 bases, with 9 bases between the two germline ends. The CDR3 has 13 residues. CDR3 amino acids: CASSPGIEEKLFF. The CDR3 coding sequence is TGTGCCAGCTCACCAGGGATCGAAGAAAAACTGTTTTTT.

CDR3 coding DNA: TGTGCCAGCAGCTTTACCGGTATGCCCCAGCATTTT. As protein: CASSFTGMPQHF. This chain connects TRBV5-6 to TRBJ1-5; no reliable D call. Between the trimmed V and J ends, which lost 2 bases and 9 bases, there was a span of 9 bases. CDR1 is SGHDT, CDR2 YYEEEE, per germline. This CDR3 contains 12 residues.

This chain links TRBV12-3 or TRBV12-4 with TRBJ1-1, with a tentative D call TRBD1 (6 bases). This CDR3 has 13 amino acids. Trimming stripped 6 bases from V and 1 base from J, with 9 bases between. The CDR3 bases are TGTGCCAGCAGACCGACAGGGAACACTGAAGCTTTCTTT. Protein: CASRPTGNTEAFF.

The CDR3 protein is CASSLREAGELFF. The CDR3 DNA sequence: TGTGCCAGCAGTTTAAGAGAGGCCGGGGAGCTGTTTTTT. The V gene is TRBV12-3 or TRBV12-4, the J gene TRBJ2-2; D unclear. V lost 2 bases, J lost 6 bases, and 7 bases lay in between. This CDR3 comprises 13 residues.

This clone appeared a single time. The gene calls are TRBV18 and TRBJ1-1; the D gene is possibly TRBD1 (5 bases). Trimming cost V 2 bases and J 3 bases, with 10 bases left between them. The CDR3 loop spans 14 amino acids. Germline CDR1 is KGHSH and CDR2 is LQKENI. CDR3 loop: CASSPNQGHTEAFF. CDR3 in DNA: TGTGCCAGCTCACCAAATCAGGGACACACTGAAGCTTTCTTT.

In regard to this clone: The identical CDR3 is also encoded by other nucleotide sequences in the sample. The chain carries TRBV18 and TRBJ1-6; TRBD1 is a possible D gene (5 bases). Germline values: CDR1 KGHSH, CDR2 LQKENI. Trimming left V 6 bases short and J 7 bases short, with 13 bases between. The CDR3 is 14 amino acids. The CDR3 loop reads CASSRDLMNSPLHF. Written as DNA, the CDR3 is TGTGCCAGCTCCCGGGACTTAATGAATTCACCCCTCCACTTT.

CDR3 in DNA: TGCGCCAGCACCTCTGGCAGCGGGGGGGCCTACAATGAGCAGTTCTTC. Translated: CASTSGSGGAYNEQFF. The chain has TRBV5-1 and TRBJ2-1; 10 bases are a match to TRBD2. Unmatched junction bases numbered 8, after V lost 6 bases and J lost 2 bases. Germline loops: CDR1 SGHRS, CDR2 YFSETQ. The CDR3 loop spans 16 amino acids.

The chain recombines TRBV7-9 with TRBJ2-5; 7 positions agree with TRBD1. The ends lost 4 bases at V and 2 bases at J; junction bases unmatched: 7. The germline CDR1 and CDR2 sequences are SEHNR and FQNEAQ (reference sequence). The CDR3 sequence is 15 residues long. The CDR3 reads CASSSASGQQETQYF. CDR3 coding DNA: TGTGCCAGCAGCTCGGCCTCGGGACAGCAAGAGACCCAGTACTTC.

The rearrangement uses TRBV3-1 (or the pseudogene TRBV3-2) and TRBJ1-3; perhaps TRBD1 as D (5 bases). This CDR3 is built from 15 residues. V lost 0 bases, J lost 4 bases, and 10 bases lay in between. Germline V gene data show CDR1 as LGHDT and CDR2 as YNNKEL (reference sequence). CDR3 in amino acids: CASSQDGGGGNTIYF. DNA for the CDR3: TGTGCCAGCAGCCAAGACGGTGGGGGAGGAAACACCATATATTTT.

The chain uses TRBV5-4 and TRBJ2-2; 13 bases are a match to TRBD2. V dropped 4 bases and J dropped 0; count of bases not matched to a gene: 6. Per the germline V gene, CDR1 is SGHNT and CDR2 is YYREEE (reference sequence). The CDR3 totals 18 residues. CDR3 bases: TGTGCCAGCAGCCCTCGACTAGCGGGGGGTTCGAACACCGGGGAGCTGTTTTTT. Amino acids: CASSPRLAGGSNTGELFF.

The CDR3 nucleotides are TGTGCCAGCAGCGTAGGATATGGTATCTCTGGGGCCAACGTCCTGACTTTC. Protein sequence: CASSVGYGISGANVLTF. This rearrangement joins TRBV9 to TRBJ2-6, with no clear D. CDR3 size: 17 residues. Trimming removed 0 bases from V and 0 bases from J, with 10 bases in between. Germline V gene data show CDR1 as SGDLS and CDR2 as YYNGEE. The variable domain in full, with the rest retrieved from reference TRBV9 and TRBJ2-6, is DSGVTQTPKHLITATGQRVTLRCSPRSGDLSVYWYQQSLDQGLQFLIQYYNGEERAKGNILERFSAQQFPDLHSELNLSSLELGDSALYFCASSVGYGISGANVLTFGAGSRLTVL.

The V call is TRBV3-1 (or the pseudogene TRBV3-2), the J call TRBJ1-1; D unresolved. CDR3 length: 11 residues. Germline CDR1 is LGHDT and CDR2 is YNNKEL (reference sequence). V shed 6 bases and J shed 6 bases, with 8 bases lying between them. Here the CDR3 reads CASSHDSEAFF. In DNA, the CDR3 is TGTGCCAGCAGTCACGATTCTGAAGCTTTCTTT.

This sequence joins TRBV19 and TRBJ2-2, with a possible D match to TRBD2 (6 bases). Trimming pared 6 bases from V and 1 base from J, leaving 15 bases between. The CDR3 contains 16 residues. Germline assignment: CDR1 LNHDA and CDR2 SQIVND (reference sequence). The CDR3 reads CASSGRSLGNTGELFF. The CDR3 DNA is TGTGCCAGTAGCGGGAGAAGTTTAGGGAACACCGGGGAGCTGTTTTTT.

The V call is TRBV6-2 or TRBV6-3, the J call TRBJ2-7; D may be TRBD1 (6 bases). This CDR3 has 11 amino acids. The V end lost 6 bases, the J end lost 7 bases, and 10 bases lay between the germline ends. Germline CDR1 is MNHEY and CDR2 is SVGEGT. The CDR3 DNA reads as TGTGCCAGCAGCCAGGGGCGGGAGCAGTACTTC. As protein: CASSQGREQYF.

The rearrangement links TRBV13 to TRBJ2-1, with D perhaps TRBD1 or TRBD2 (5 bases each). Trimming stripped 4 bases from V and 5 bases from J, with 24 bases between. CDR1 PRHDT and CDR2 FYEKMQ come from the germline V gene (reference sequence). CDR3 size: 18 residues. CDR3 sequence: CASSSSGRVRVTDNEQFF. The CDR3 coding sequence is TGTGCCAGCAGCTCATCGGGACGGGTTCGCGTTACCGACAATGAGCAGTTCTTC.

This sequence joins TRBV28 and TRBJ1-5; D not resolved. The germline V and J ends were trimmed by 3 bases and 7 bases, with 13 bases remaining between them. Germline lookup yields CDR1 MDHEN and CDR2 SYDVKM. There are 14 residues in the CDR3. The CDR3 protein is CASSLPGNVQPQHF. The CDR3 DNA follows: TGTGCCAGCAGTTTGCCTGGGAACGTGCAGCCCCAGCATTTT.

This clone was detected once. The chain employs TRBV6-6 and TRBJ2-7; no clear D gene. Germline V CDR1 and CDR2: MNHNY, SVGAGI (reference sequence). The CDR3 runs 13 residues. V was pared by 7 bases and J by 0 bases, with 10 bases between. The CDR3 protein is CASKEQPSYEQYF. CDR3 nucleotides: TGTGCCAGCAAGGAGCAGCCCTCCTACGAGCAGTACTTC.

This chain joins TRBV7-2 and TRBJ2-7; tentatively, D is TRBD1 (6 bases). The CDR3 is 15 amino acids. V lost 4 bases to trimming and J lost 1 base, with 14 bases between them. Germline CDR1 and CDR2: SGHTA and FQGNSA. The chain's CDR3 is CASSSGAGSSYEQYF. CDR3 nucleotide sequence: TGTGCCAGCAGCTCAGGGGCCGGGTCTTCCTACGAGCAGTACTTC.

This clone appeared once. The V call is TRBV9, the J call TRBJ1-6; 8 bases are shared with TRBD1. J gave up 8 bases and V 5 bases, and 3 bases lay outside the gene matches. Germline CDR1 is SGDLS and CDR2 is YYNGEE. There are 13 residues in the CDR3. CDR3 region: CASSTGGYSPLHF. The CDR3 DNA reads TGTGCCAGCAGTACAGGGGGTTATTCACCCCTCCACTTT.

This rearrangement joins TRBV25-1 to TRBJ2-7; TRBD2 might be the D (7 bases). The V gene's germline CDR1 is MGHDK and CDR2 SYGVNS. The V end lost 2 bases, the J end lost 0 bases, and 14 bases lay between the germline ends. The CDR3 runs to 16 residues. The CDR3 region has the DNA TGTGCCAGCAGTGAAGGTTTGCGGGGGCCCTCCTACGAGCAGTACTTC. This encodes CASSEGLRGPSYEQYF.

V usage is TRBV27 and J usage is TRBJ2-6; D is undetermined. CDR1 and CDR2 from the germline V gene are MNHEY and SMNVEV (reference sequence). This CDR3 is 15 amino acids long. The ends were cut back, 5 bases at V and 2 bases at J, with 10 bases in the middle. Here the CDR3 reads CASSPGTTGANVLTF. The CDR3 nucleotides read TGTGCCAGCAGTCCGGGTACTACTGGGGCCAACGTCCTGACTTTC.